The present TCR beta chain was sequenced within a study of cytomegalovirus exposure and HLA in healthy donors (dated by TCRdb to the late 2010s). With respect to the entire study: An earlier analysis of several hundred of the donors reported 250 to 300 Gb of sequence data and about 100 million unique TCR beta sequences from 190 million or so T cells. Alongside the repertoire data, information on donor age, sex, ethnicity and CMV serostatus was compiled. Rather than using new phenotypic data, the later analysis identified candidate immune exposures from TCR beta sequences and from how often those sequences occurred across donors. The study was designed to test whether signatures of past pathogen exposure could be identified by cataloging public T cell receptors. The number of donors typed differed by locus, with roughly 629-640 for A, B, C, DRB1 and DQB1, 522 for DQA1, approximately 580 for DPA1, and some 450 for DPB1. Among some 410 genotyped donors of the cohort, an average of roughly 240,000 unique TCR beta nucleotide sequences were sequenced per donor, around 18% of them non-productive. In a later analysis, previously published TCR beta repertoires from fewer than 750 donors were re-analyzed and high-resolution HLA genotyping was added so that TCR occurrence patterns could be studied. All discovery cohort repertoires had been generated on a single sequencing platform. Of the 300 to 450 genotyped donors, 65% to 90% fell in the genetic ancestry cluster associated with self-reported Caucasian donors. A later genetic analysis used genome-wide SNP genotypes for 398 of the 666 donors, treating that subset as a discovery cohort. Four to six DR-DQ haplotypes were handled as single units for association and clustering, since linkage in the cohort was strong. To predict cytomegalovirus infection status, the study brought together high-throughput TCR immunosequencing, statistical association of individual TCRs with disease status, and machine learning. HLA typing included class I and class II loci at four-digit resolution. Besides the first cohort of 666 subjects, a separate validation cohort made up of 95 to 150 different subjects was used. Approximately 310 gigabases of sequencing data and around 80 million unique TCR sequences made up an early release that covered approximately 620 HLA-typed donors. Using immunosequencing, the study profiled T cell repertoires from around 680 subjects and related those repertoires to cytomegalovirus serostatus. An earlier analysis of some 500 of the donors applied high-throughput TCR beta sequencing to assess whether each TCR beta V gene segment acted as functional or pseudogenic.

Beyond this particular receptor, the publication reports: In a later analysis, the rate of TCR association differed among HLA loci, with DRB1 alleles having the most associated TCRs and HLA-C alleles having the fewest. Because HLA typing was unavailable for some donors at each locus, only the typed subset was used in association tests. The sequencing pipeline was judged likely to have produced a cluster of highly shared sequence variants as a technical artifact. Over 15 rarely observed V segments, including chromosome 9 orphons, were excluded from the earlier analysis of about 610 of the donors because counts were too low. The cohort was sequenced for TCR beta chains only, and without alpha or paired-chain data the features that could be detected were limited. In the study, around 150 TCR beta chains were listed as associated with cytomegalovirus. Compared with equally common non-associated chains, HLA-associated TCR beta chains in a later analysis were more clonally expanded and had lower generation probabilities. A later analysis found that most CMV-associated TCR beta chains appeared HLA-restricted, with HLA associations seemingly driven largely by CMV exposure. CMV serostatus was the only immune exposure information available for the cohort. When HLA alleles, especially DR and DQ, strongly co-occurred, TCR associations were difficult to assign to individual alleles. It was suggested by the authors that the approach could potentially be generalized to other disease states and immunological phenotypes. A further reported finding was that TCR beta sequences accurately predicted the HLA-A and HLA-B alleles for most subjects in the first cohort. Broadly in line with IMGT annotations, most TCR beta V segments showed up in productive rearrangements about 87% or about 30% of the time in an earlier analysis of under 700 of the donors. Sequencing depth was assumed to be roughly uniform across donors in the presence/absence analyses, though that assumption may not hold. In a later genetic analysis, a missense DCLRE1C variant was associated with V-gene and J-gene trimming of TCR beta chains, and the association was replicated in an independent cohort. Correlated functional status among segregating V segments might reflect linkage disequilibrium, but an unknown experimental factor could not be ruled out. Because the 87-base-pair reads could not distinguish some IMGT-functional V segments, including TRBV6-2 and TRBV6-3, those segments were excluded. In vitro tests confirmed that a few of the cytomegalovirus-associated TCR beta chains recognize cytomegalovirus antigens. Specific HLA alleles were associated with 15,000 to 20,000 TCR beta sequences at a false discovery rate of 0.05 in a later analysis. Most TCR sequences were seen in very few donors, while some public TCRs were found in many individuals. A later genetic analysis reported fewer N-insertions in productive TCRs among donors in an Asian-associated ancestry cluster than the roughly 720-donor mean. Cytomegalovirus status was reported to be diagnosed by the classifier with high specificity and sensitivity in both the original and validation cohorts. In a later analysis, several top co-occurrence clusters were reported to appear linked to parvovirus B19, influenza, CMV and Epstein-Barr virus.

The germline V and J ends show losses of 3 bases and 4 bases respectively, and no gene match explains 19 bases of the junction. The germline V gene yields KGHSH for CDR1 and LQKENI for CDR2. The CDR3 starts with the cysteine, ends with the phenylalanine, and has 19 residues. Here the CDR3 DNA is all that survives: 57 bases in frame from base 1. In total, 600 or so healthy bone marrow donors made up the cohort. Cohort members were all nominally healthy when sampled, although unrecorded immune exposures were likely present. The donor was CMV seropositive and was included in the group of about 290 seropositive cohort members. Each donor provided a peripheral blood sample, and peripheral blood mononuclear cells were used for TCR beta sequencing. The Qiagen DNeasy Blood Extraction Kit was used to extract genomic DNA from the blood cell samples. In the case of this clone: Its antigen is currently not known. Base qualities are not at hand, and no much larger clone is one base apart.

Receptors were amplified or captured by the immunoSEQ multiplex PCR assay. A mixture of 60 forward primers for TCR Vbeta segments and 13 reverse primers for TCR Jbeta segments was used in the multiplex PCR. Amplification of the CDR3 region of rearranged TCR beta genes was performed with a multiplex PCR assay on genomic DNA. The amplified TCR beta libraries were sequenced on the Illumina HiSeq System as 87-base-pair reads. As for the original processing: In a later analysis, about 80 million unique TCR beta chains were counted across the 650 to 700 repertoires, and around 10 million of these chains were shared by at least two donors. Raw reads were error-corrected and collapsed into unique sequences with a nearest-neighbor algorithm that merged closely related sequences to remove PCR and sequencing errors. To assign V, D and J gene segments, CDR3 sequences were aligned to IMGT reference sequences. For a sequence to be retained, a match of at least six nucleotides to both a V gene segment and a J gene segment was required. Rearrangements were called productive when the CDR3 lacked stop codons and stayed in frame with V and J; all others were non-productive. CDR3 was defined according to IMGT convention as the region running from the second conserved V-encoded cysteine to the conserved J-encoded phenylalanine. The earlier analysis of roughly 590 of the donors excluded sequences that lacked an unambiguous match to a single V gene segment. An earlier analysis of a few hundred of the donors called V segments functional above 56.7% productive rearrangements and segregating when the between-donor standard deviation exceeded 5%. A statistical classification framework was built for diagnosing cytomegalovirus status from the catalog of TCR beta chain sequences. In a later analysis, TCR nucleotide sequences were compared against IMGT/GENE-DB human TR gene sequences so that V and J genes could be assigned. Using the TCRdist pipeline, a later analysis assigned CDR3 sequences along with most-parsimonious VDJ recombination scenarios. In a later analysis, each TCR beta chain was defined by its CDR3 amino acid sequence together with its V-gene family, and reads lacking a unique V-gene family were excluded. To address suspected cross-contamination and a sequencing artifact, a later analysis removed several hundred highly shared, low-generation-probability nucleotide sequences. A later analysis calculated a clonal expansion index for each public chain from normalized within-repertoire ranks of inferred template counts. Generation probabilities in a later analysis came from a VDJ recombination model fitted to out-of-frame rearrangements, and those results were checked against IGoR. In a later analysis, TCR-TCR, TCR-HLA and TCR-CMV co-occurrence was scored with hypergeometric tests, and a repertoire-size bias correction was applied to TCR pairs. False discovery rates were estimated in a later analysis by permuting HLA or CMV assignments 20 times. In a later analysis, co-occurring TCRs were grouped using DBSCAN, with TCRdist sequence similarity added in when clustering inside HLA-allele-positive subsets. Repertoires with fewer than 30,000 or more than 120,000 public chains were left out of co-occurrence clustering, as were about 5 repertoires with anomalous nucleotide sharing. TCRdb carries this immuneACCESS record with in-frame sequences only. Its versions omit some clonotypes, under half of them owing to an unresolved V gene in the studies checked, with the rest unexplained. The V and J calls and clone size were taken over from that table, and D and trimming were inferred from the DNA. For this sample there are 150,000 to 200,000 clones; 80% to 90% appear just once. About a tenth of the sample belongs to the ten largest clones.

This receptor was identified in a man younger than 35 in good health and CMV-seropositive. The chain is encoded by TRBV18 joined to TRBJ1-2; TRBD1 fits 8 bases in the junction. Sequencing input: PBMCs. Here is the DNA: TGTGCCAGCTCACCGGGTCCCAATACAGGGGGGCACTCTCTCTATGGCTACACCTTC. This gives the protein CASSPGPNTGGHSLYGYTF.